These T cell receptor beta chains were read from a single sample in a study of T cell responses to AZD1222 COVID-19 vaccine. Sequencing used immunoSEQ multiplex PCR; TCRdb keeps in-frame clones, though not all of them. The sample records some 180,000 clones, around nine tenths being singletons. The sample was peripheral blood, taken 28 days after the second dose of the MenACWY control vaccine. These TCRs come from an adult who received the MenACWY meningococcal vaccine as a control. CDR3s include the opening cysteine and the closing phenylalanine or tryptophan. Each record gives: clone size, D gene, J gene, V gene, CDR3 DNA, CDR3 protein. The D gene is left open where the match is weak. Clone size is stated in some rows and not others, as once, few, many or a class when expanded.

NA | NA | TRBJ1-3 | TRBV11-1 | TGTGCCGGACCTTATGTTATTGGAAACACCATATATTTT | CAGPYVIGNTIYF
NA | TRBD1 | TRBJ1-2 | TRBV7-2 | TGTGCCAGCAGCTTAGCCGGGCAGGGGGCGTCCGGCTACACCTTC | CASSLAGQGASGYTF
NA | TRBD1 | TRBJ1-2 | TRBV5-1 | TGCGCCAGCAGCTATTCCGTTGGGGACAGGACTAACTATGGCTACACCTTC | CASSYSVGDRTNYGYTF
NA | TRBD1 | TRBJ1-5 | TRBV10-2 | TGCGCCAGCAGCGCGGAAGGACAGGGGGCAGGTCAGCCCCAGCATTTT | CASSAEGQGAGQPQHF
NA | NA | TRBJ2-4 | TRBV30 | TGTGCCTGGAGTGTCGGACAGCTAGCCAAAAACATTCAGTACTTC | CAWSVGQLAKNIQYF
NA | NA | TRBJ1-6 | TRBV19 | TGTGCCAGTAGTATAGGGGCTGGGAATTCACCCCTCCACTTT | CASSIGAGNSPLHF
NA | NA | TRBJ2-1 | TRBV7-3 | TGTGCCAGCAGCCCAAACGGGGTTATGGGTACTGGCCATGAGCAGTTCTTC | CASSPNGVMGTGHEQFF
NA | NA | TRBJ1-2 | TRBV18 | TGTGCCAGCTCACCAGAGGGGGGTGGCTACACCTTC | CASSPEGGGYTF
NA | NA | TRBJ1-2 | TRBV29-1 | TGCAGCGTTGTGCAGGGAGGGGAGTGGGGTGGCTACACCTTC | CSVVQGGEWGGYTF
NA | TRBD1 | TRBJ2-7 | TRBV9 | TGTGCCAGCAGCGTATCACAGGGGACCTACGAGCAGTACTTC | CASSVSQGTYEQYF
NA | TRBD2 | TRBJ2-3 | TRBV4-2 | TGTGCCAGCAGCCAAGACCCTAGCGGTCAACCCGGGGTCGATACGCAGTATTTT | CASSQDPSGQPGVDTQYF
NA | NA | TRBJ1-1 | TRBV7-8 | TGTGCCAGCAGCTCCAGGTCGCAATTTGGGAACACTGAAGCTTTCTTT | CASSSRSQFGNTEAFF
NA | NA | TRBJ1-1 | TRBV13 | TGTGCCAGCAGCTTTTGGGGGAACACTGAAGCTTTCTTT | CASSFWGNTEAFF
NA | NA | TRBJ2-1 | TRBV9 | TGTGCCAGCAGCGAGACCCTCGGGGGCGGTGAGCAGTTCTTC | CASSETLGGGEQFF
NA | NA | TRBJ2-1 | TRBV24-1 | TGTGCCACCGAAGAATCCAATGAGCAGTTCTTC | CATEESNEQFF
NA | NA | TRBJ2-5 | TRBV27 | TGTGCCAGCAGAGACAGGATGAGGGAGACCCAGTACTTC | CASRDRMRETQYF
NA | TRBD2 | TRBJ2-3 | TRBV7-7 | TGTGCCAGCAGCACGGGACGCGGACTAGGGGCAGATACGCAGTATTTT | CASSTGRGLGADTQYF
NA | NA | TRBJ1-1 | TRBV18 | TGTGCCAGCTCACCATTCGGCCAGGAGAACACTGAAGCTTTCTTT | CASSPFGQENTEAFF
NA | TRBD1 | TRBJ1-2 | TRBV2 | TGTGCCAGCACCGGGGGACAGTCTTTAGGCTACACCTTC | CASTGGQSLGYTF
once | NA | TRBJ1-1 | TRBV10-3 | TGTGCCACCACTTATGGAGGGGAAGGGAACACTGAAGCTTTCTTT | CATTYGGEGNTEAFF
NA | NA | TRBJ2-5 | TRBV5-6 | TGTGCCAGCAGCTTGCAGCCACCTGAAGAGACCCAGTACTTC | CASSLQPPEETQYF
NA | TRBD2 | TRBJ2-7 | TRBV9 | TGTGCCAGCAGCCCCAAGTTGGGACTAGATCCATCCTACGAGCAGTACTTC | CASSPKLGLDPSYEQYF
NA | TRBD1 | TRBJ2-5 | TRBV24-1 | TGTGCCACCAGTGACCCCACAGGGGGCGAAGAGACCCAGTACTTC | CATSDPTGGEETQYF
NA | TRBD2 | TRBJ2-2 | TRBV11-3 | TGTGCCAGCAGCCGACTAGCGGGAGCCGGGGAGCTGTTTTTT | CASSRLAGAGELFF
NA | TRBD2 | TRBJ2-3 | TRBV9 | TGTGCCAGCAGCCCTGATAGCGGGAGAACAGATACGCAGTATTTT | CASSPDSGRTDTQYF
NA | NA | TRBJ1-1 | TRBV25-1 | TGTGCCAGCAGTGTCCTCGCGGTGAACACTGAAGCTTTCTTT | CASSVLAVNTEAFF
NA | NA | TRBJ2-1 | TRBV14 | TGTGCCAGCAGCCAAGGGCTCCCAGGGCCCTACAATGAGCAGTTCTTC | CASSQGLPGPYNEQFF